A selection of T cell receptor beta chains follows, all from one sample in a study of cytomegalovirus exposure and HLA in healthy donors. Sequencing used immunoSEQ multiplex PCR; TCRdb keeps in-frame clones, though not all of them. This table has under 200,000 clones, 80% appearing once. The sample consisted of PBMCs. These receptors were taken from a human donor in good health. Each CDR3 is given with its conserved first and last residue. D genes are given only for firm matches. Clone size is given for some rows only: seen once, a few or many times, or a class if the clone is expanded.

size: NA; J: TRBJ2-3; D: NA; V: TRBV6-1; DNA: TGTGCCAGCAGTGAACAGCAGGGTGGAACAGATACGCAGTATTTT; CDR3: CASSEQQGGTDTQYF
size: NA; J: TRBJ1-4; D: NA; V: TRBV27; DNA: TGTGCCAGCAGTTTATGGGCGGGGGAAAAACTGTTTTTT; CDR3: CASSLWAGEKLFF
size: NA; J: TRBJ1-2; D: TRBD1; V: TRBV6-5; DNA: TGTGCCAGCAGCCCGTCGGACAGGGTCCTCTATGGCTACCCCTTC; CDR3: CASSPSDRVLYGYPF
size: NA; J: TRBJ2-7; D: NA; V: TRBV7-2; DNA: TGTGCCAGCAGCTTGGACAGCTACTACGAGCAGTACTTC; CDR3: CASSLDSYYEQYF
size: NA; J: TRBJ2-5; D: NA; V: TRBV2; DNA: TGTGCCAGCAGTGAAGCGAGCGGGACACAAGAGACCCAGTACTTC; CDR3: CASSEASGTQETQYF
size: NA; J: TRBJ2-7; D: TRBD1; V: TRBV6-5; DNA: TGTGCCAGCAGTTACTTTCAGGGGGCCCCCTACGAGCAGTACTTC; CDR3: CASSYFQGAPYEQYF
size: NA; J: TRBJ1-1; D: NA; V: TRBV15; DNA: TGTGCCACCAGCGGCAGAAACACTGAAGCTTTCTTT; CDR3: CATSGRNTEAFF
size: NA; J: TRBJ2-7; D: TRBD2; V: TRBV2; DNA: TGTGCCAGCAGTGATTCTAGCGGGGGTTATTACGAGCAGTACTTC; CDR3: CASSDSSGGYYEQYF
size: NA; J: TRBJ2-1; D: NA; V: TRBV7-2; DNA: TGTGCCAGCAGCCAGTTCGGGTATGAGCAGTTCTTC; CDR3: CASSQFGYEQFF
size: NA; J: TRBJ2-7; D: NA; V: TRBV2; DNA: TGTGCCAGCAGTCAACACAGTTCCTACGAGCAGTACTTC; CDR3: CASSQHSSYEQYF
size: NA; J: TRBJ2-3; D: NA; V: TRBV4-1; DNA: TGCGCCAGCAGCCCTATGGAGGGTACGCAGTATTTT; CDR3: CASSPMEGTQYF
size: few; J: TRBJ1-1; D: TRBD1; V: TRBV7-9; DNA: TGTGCCAGCAGCTGGTCCACAGGGGTAGCTTTCTTT; CDR3: CASSWSTGVAFF
size: NA; J: TRBJ1-1; D: NA; V: TRBV4-1; DNA: TGCGCCAGCAGCCAACCCAGCGGGGGCACTGAAGCTTTCTTT; CDR3: CASSQPSGGTEAFF
size: NA; J: TRBJ2-3; D: TRBD2; V: TRBV5-8; DNA: TGTGCCAGCAGCTTGGCGCTAGCGGGGGTTGCGGATACGCAGTATTTT; CDR3: CASSLALAGVADTQYF
size: NA; J: TRBJ1-6; D: NA; V: TRBV2; DNA: TGTGCCAGCAAAAGCAGGGGCAATTCACCCCTCCACTTT; CDR3: CASKSRGNSPLHF
size: NA; J: TRBJ1-4; D: TRBD1; V: TRBV7-2; DNA: TGTGCCAGCAGCTTCGACAGGGAGGAAAAACTGTTTTTT; CDR3: CASSFDREEKLFF
size: NA; J: TRBJ2-5; D: NA; V: TRBV7-9; DNA: TGTGCCAGCAGCTTGGCTAGCAGGGAGACCCAGTACTTC; CDR3: CASSLASRETQYF
size: NA; J: TRBJ2-3; D: TRBD1; V: TRBV5-6; DNA: TGTGCCAGCAGCTTGTTGCAGGGGGCACTTAGCACAGATACGCAGTATTTT; CDR3: CASSLLQGALSTDTQYF
size: NA; J: TRBJ1-1; D: TRBD1; V: TRBV9; DNA: TGTGCCAGCAGCCCCCACCCGACAGGGGGTGGGACTGAAGCTTTCTTT; CDR3: CASSPHPTGGGTEAFF
size: NA; J: TRBJ2-1; D: NA; V: TRBV2; DNA: TGTGCCAGCAGTGCCGAGTGGAATGAGCAGTTCTTC; CDR3: CASSAEWNEQFF
size: NA; J: TRBJ2-1; D: TRBD2; V: TRBV13; DNA: TGTGCCAGCAGCTTAATTTCGGGTTTTGGGGCTAGCGGGACTAACAATGAGCAGTTCTTC; CDR3: CASSLISGFGASGTNNEQFF
size: NA; J: TRBJ1-2; D: TRBD1; V: TRBV6-5; DNA: TGTGCCAGCAGATCAACAGGGGAGGATGGCTACACCTTC; CDR3: CASRSTGEDGYTF
size: few; J: TRBJ1-5; D: NA; V: TRBV6-5; DNA: TGTGCCAGCAGTCCGGACAGTAGCAATCAGCCCCAGCATTTT; CDR3: CASSPDSSNQPQHF
size: once; J: TRBJ2-3; D: NA; V: TRBV18; DNA: TGTGCCAGCTCACGCCTATCTGATACAGATACGCAGTATTTT; CDR3: CASSRLSDTDTQYF
size: few; J: TRBJ1-1; D: TRBD1; V: TRBV7-7; DNA: TGTGCTAGCAGCCACTTGGGCAGGGGGTATCCTGAAGCTTTCTTT; CDR3: CASSHLGRGYPEAFF
size: few; J: TRBJ2-1; D: TRBD1; V: TRBV5-6; DNA: TGTGCCAGCAGCTTGGTCGGGACAGGGTTTAATGAGCAGTTCTTC; CDR3: CASSLVGTGFNEQFF
size: NA; J: TRBJ2-6; D: NA; V: TRBV4-3; DNA: TGCGCCAGCAGCCAAGATTATGCGGGAGGGGCCAACGTCCTGACTTTC; CDR3: CASSQDYAGGANVLTF
size: NA; J: TRBJ2-7; D: NA; V: TRBV19; DNA: TGTGCCACAAGACAGGCCTACGAGCAGTACTTC; CDR3: CATRQAYEQYF
size: NA; J: TRBJ2-5; D: NA; V: TRBV7-2; DNA: TGTGCCAGCAGCCAGAGGTCTGGGTGGGAGACCCAGTACTTC; CDR3: CASSQRSGWETQYF
size: NA; J: TRBJ2-1; D: NA; V: TRBV14; DNA: TGTGCCAGCAGCCAGACCAAGGCGGGGATAACCTACAATGAGCAGTTCTTC; CDR3: CASSQTKAGITYNEQFF
size: NA; J: TRBJ2-7; D: NA; V: TRBV4-1; DNA: TGCGCCAGCAGCCAAGAGCACAGGGCCTACGAGCAGTACTTC; CDR3: CASSQEHRAYEQYF
size: few; J: TRBJ2-1; D: NA; V: TRBV28; DNA: TGTGCCAGCAGCTCGCCCCAGGGTTGGTATGAGCAGTTCTTC; CDR3: CASSSPQGWYEQFF
size: NA; J: TRBJ2-3; D: TRBD1; V: TRBV29-1; DNA: TGCAGCGTTGAAGTACAGGGGGGCACAGATACGCAGTATTTT; CDR3: CSVEVQGGTDTQYF
size: NA; J: TRBJ2-1; D: TRBD1; V: TRBV7-8; DNA: TGTGCCAGCAGCTTGGGACAGGGGGACAATGAGCAGTTCTTC; CDR3: CASSLGQGDNEQFF
size: NA; J: TRBJ1-2; D: NA; V: TRBV4-3; DNA: TGCGCCAGCAGCCAAGATGGCAGATCCCATAACTATGGCTACACCTTC; CDR3: CASSQDGRSHNYGYTF
size: NA; J: TRBJ2-5; D: TRBD2; V: TRBV11-3; DNA: TGTGCCAGCAGCCTAGGACTAGCGGGGGAAGAGACCCAGTACTTC; CDR3: CASSLGLAGEETQYF
size: NA; J: TRBJ1-3; D: NA; V: TRBV29-1; DNA: TGCAGCGTTGAAATTCCCAGCTCTGGAAACACCATATATTTT; CDR3: CSVEIPSSGNTIYF
size: once; J: TRBJ1-1; D: NA; V: TRBV5-5; DNA: TGTGCCAGCAGCTTGGCCTCCGGGAATACTGAAGCTTTCTTT; CDR3: CASSLASGNTEAFF
size: NA; J: TRBJ1-4; D: NA; V: TRBV7-6; DNA: TGTGCCAGCAGCTTAGCGCATGGAGTAGAGACAACTAATGAAAAACTGTTTTTT; CDR3: CASSLAHGVETTNEKLFF
size: NA; J: TRBJ2-5; D: NA; V: TRBV7-2; DNA: TGTGCCAGCAGCCTCGGCGGGACCCAGTACTTC; CDR3: CASSLGGTQYF
size: NA; J: TRBJ2-5; D: NA; V: TRBV4-3; DNA: TGCGCCAGCAGCCAAGACAGGGCCCTGTACCAAGAGACCCAGTACTTC; CDR3: CASSQDRALYQETQYF
size: NA; J: TRBJ2-1; D: NA; V: TRBV27; DNA: TGTGCCAGCAGTTTAGAGAGCCCCACCTACAATGAGCAGTTCTTC; CDR3: CASSLESPTYNEQFF
size: NA; J: TRBJ2-7; D: TRBD1; V: TRBV5-1; DNA: TGCGCCAGCAGCTTGGAGGACAGGCTCTACGAGCAGTACTTC; CDR3: CASSLEDRLYEQYF
size: NA; J: TRBJ1-2; D: NA; V: TRBV6-5; DNA: TGTGCCAGCACCAGGGACATTAACTATGGCTACACCTTC; CDR3: CASTRDINYGYTF
size: NA; J: TRBJ2-3; D: NA; V: TRBV6-5; DNA: TGTGCCAGCAGTTATGGACGGGGGGCTCTCACGCATACGCAGTATTTT; CDR3: CASSYGRGALTHTQYF
size: few; J: TRBJ2-7; D: NA; V: TRBV21-1; DNA: TGTGCCAGCAGAGAGACTAGCGGGGTTCGCGAGCAGTACTTC; CDR3: CASRETSGVREQYF
size: NA; J: TRBJ2-7; D: NA; V: TRBV10-3; DNA: TGTGCCATCAGCCGCCGGGACTCCTCCTACGAGCAGTACTTC; CDR3: CAISRRDSSYEQYF
size: few; J: TRBJ2-5; D: NA; V: TRBV9; DNA: TGTGCCAGCAGCGCAGGGCTGGGACTGAACCAAGAGACCCAGTACTTC; CDR3: CASSAGLGLNQETQYF
size: NA; J: TRBJ2-1; D: TRBD2; V: TRBV5-1; DNA: TGCGCCAGCAGCTTGAATCCTCCGGGACTAGCGGGTGGTAGCTCCTACAATGAGCAGTTCTTC; CDR3: CASSLNPPGLAGGSSYNEQFF